A single sample is the source of the 5 T cell receptor beta chains below, sequenced in a study of vaccination and CD4 T cells after COVID-19. The Oncomine TCR Beta short-read assay was what sequenced the DNA obtained from cultured CD4+ T cells. TCRdb ran MiXCR on the PCR reads and lists one entry per CDR3 protein. The table includes over 15,000 distinct CDR3 sequences, over 50% detected once. Treatment given: approximately nine-day PBMC culture with coronavirus spike peptide pools or control peptides (ViraFEST assay). These receptors have no identified antigens. The sequenced sample consisted of CD4+ T cells from blood, cultured in vitro. The receptor source for this set is a human donor who had recovered from COVID-19.

CDR3: CASSQDLTSNYGYTF. The CDR3, as DNA: TGCGCCAGCAGCCAAGACCTAACTTCGAACTATGGCTACACCTTC. The J gene is TRBJ1-2, the V gene TRBV4-1; D is undetermined. CDR1 and CDR2 from the germline V gene are MGHRA and YSYEKL. The germline V and J ends were trimmed by 0 bases and 2 bases, with 10 bases remaining between them. CDR3 length: 15 residues.

This chain joins TRBV7-9 and TRBJ1-1; a weak D match, TRBD1 (5 bases). Trimming removed 5 bases from V and 6 bases from J, with 16 bases in between. CDR1 is SEHNR, CDR2 FQNEAQ, per germline (reference sequence). The CDR3 extends over 14 amino acids. In DNA, the CDR3 is TGTGCCAGCAGCCTAGGGACTAAGAGGGCTGAAGCTTTCTTT. Its translation is CASSLGTKRAEAFF. Supplemented by reference TRBV7-9 and TRBJ1-1, the full variable domain reads DTGVSQNPRHKITKRGQNVTFRCDPISEHNRLYWYRQTLGQGPEFLTYFQNEAQLEKSRLLSDRFSAERPKGSFSTLEIQRTEQGDSAMYLCASSLGTKRAEAFFGQGTRLTVV.

This clonotype was observed a few times. The chain links TRBV6-1 to TRBJ1-5; D call uncertain. The germline V and J ends were trimmed by 6 bases and 5 bases, with 17 bases remaining between them. The germline V gene has CDR1 MNHNS and CDR2 SASEGT. This CDR3 region has 15 residues. The CDR3 nucleotides are TGTGCCAGCAGCCCCCCACGGGCTGGAGATCAGCCCCAGCATTTT. Its translation: CASSPPRAGDQPQHF.

The CDR3 DNA sequence: TGTGCCAGCAGAATAGAGAGTGGGAACACCGGGGAGCTGTTTTTT. Protein product: CASRIESGNTGELFF. The chain carries TRBV7-2 and TRBJ2-2, with D hard to call. The CDR3 sequence is 15 residues long. Deletions cut 6 bases from V and 1 base from J, with 12 bases between. Germline-derived CDR1 and CDR2 are SGHTA and FQGNSA.

V is TRBV20-1 and J is TRBJ2-3, with D uncertain. Trimming took 0 bases from V and 4 from J, leaving 14 bases between them. The germline CDR1 and CDR2 sequences are DFQATT and SNEGSKA (reference sequence). The CDR3 is made up of 15 amino acids. The CDR3 region has the DNA TGCAGTGCTAGAGATGGGCCCCCGTATCCAGATACGCAGTATTTT. Translation: CSARDGPPYPDTQYF.